These 22 T cell receptor beta chains originate from one sample sequenced in a study of cytomegalovirus exposure and HLA in healthy donors. 60 Vbeta and 13 Jbeta primers were used in PCR. Generated by immunoSEQ multiplex PCR, the TCRdb table keeps only in-frame clones and is missing some. The data hold about 180,000 clones, with approximately 73% observed a single time. The sample taken for sequencing was PBMCs. The source is a woman in her 30s in good health and CMV-seropositive.

This clone was seen once. The chain recombines TRBV5-4 with TRBJ1-2, with 8 nucleotides matching TRBD1. With V trimmed by 2 bases and J by 4 bases, 13 bases remained unmatched. Germline V gives CDR1 SGHNT, CDR2 YYREEE (reference sequence). The CDR3 runs to 17 residues. The CDR3 spells CASSLAGTGQPSYGYTF. The DNA of the CDR3 is TGTGCCAGCAGCTTAGCCGGGACAGGACAGCCTTCCTATGGCTACACCTTC.

This clone was seen a handful of times. The V and J genes are TRBV6-5 and TRBJ1-2; the D gene is possibly TRBD1 (6 bases). This CDR3 is built from 14 residues. The V end was cut by 7 bases, the J end by 2 bases, with 14 bases between. Germline-derived CDR1 and CDR2 are MNHEY and SVGAGI. The CDR3 here is CASTRGGGNYGYTF. In DNA form, the CDR3 reads TGTGCCAGCACTAGGGGAGGGGGGAACTATGGCTACACCTTC.

This clone occurred once. Other DNA variants within this sample encode the same CDR3. The chain links TRBV7-2 to TRBJ2-7, with D unclear. The CDR3 runs 11 residues. V was shortened by 4 bases and J by 4 bases, with 5 bases between the two germline ends. In germline, CDR1 is SGHTA, CDR2 FQGNSA. The CDR3 reads CASSSLYEQYF. The CDR3 DNA reads as TGTGCCAGCAGCTCTCTGTACGAGCAGTACTTC.

The chain recombines TRBV5-1 with TRBJ2-1, with 10 bases lining up with TRBD2. J gave up 7 bases and V 4 bases, and 8 bases lay outside the gene matches. This CDR3 has 15 residues. CDR1 and CDR2 (germline): SGHRS, YFSETQ. The CDR3 region is CASSPAGGAGNEQFF. DNA for the CDR3: TGCGCCAGCAGCCCAGCGGGGGGGGCCGGGAATGAGCAGTTCTTC.

In DNA form, the CDR3 reads TGCGCCAGCAGCCCCTGGACAGGGGAGGATGGCTACACCTTC. Protein product: CASSPWTGEDGYTF. The chain carries TRBV5-1 and TRBJ1-2; 9 bases fit TRBD1. This CDR3 has 14 amino acids. The J segment lost 6 bases and the V segment lost 4 bases, leaving 7 bases of the junction unmatched. Germline V gene data show CDR1 as SGHRS and CDR2 as YFSETQ. The variable domain in full, completed from reference TRBV5-1 and TRBJ1-2, reads KAGVTQTPRYLIKTRGQQVTLSCSPISGHRSVSWYQQTPGQGLQFLFEYFSETQRNKGNFPGRFSGRQFSNSRSEMNVSTLELGDSALYLCASSPWTGEDGYTFGSGTRLTVV.

The rearrangement joins TRBV7-9 to TRBJ2-5; no definite D call. This CDR3 spans 16 amino acids. Germline V lookup: CDR1 SEHNR, CDR2 FQNEAQ (reference sequence). Trimming removed 1 base at V and 2 bases at J, with 14 bases between. CDR3 nucleotide sequence: TGTGCCAGCAGCTTAGTGTCTACATCAGGACAAGAGACCCAGTACTTC. It translates to CASSLVSTSGQETQYF.

The rearrangement uses TRBV28 and TRBJ1-5; TRBD1 matches 8 bases. Trimming cost V 3 bases and J 6 bases; bases outside gene matches: 10. The CDR3 runs 16 residues. The germline V gene encodes CDR1 MDHEN and CDR2 SYDVKM. The CDR3 DNA reads TGTGCCAGCAGTTTGGCAGGGGGCGTTATGGTTCAGCCCCAGCATTTT. Translated, it gives CASSLAGGVMVQPQHF.

The V call is TRBV28, the J call TRBJ2-7; D remains unclear. Trimming removed 5 bases at V and 3 bases at J, with 20 bases between. Germline CDR1 is MDHEN and CDR2 is SYDVKM. This CDR3 is 16 amino acids long. The CDR3 DNA sequence: TGTGCCAGCAGTCCTCCGGCGTCTAGGTTAATCTACGAGCAGTACTTC. Residues: CASSPPASRLIYEQYF.

Here the CDR3 reads CASSLQGSGSPLHF. In DNA, the CDR3 is TGCGCCAGCAGCCTTCAGGGGTCTGGCTCACCCCTCCACTTT. The V call is TRBV10-2, the J call TRBJ1-6; tentative D call: TRBD1 (6 bases). Germline V lookup: CDR1 WSHSY, CDR2 SAAADI. The length of the CDR3 is 14 residues. V dropped 6 bases and J dropped 10 bases, with 16 bases sitting between them.

The genes are TRBV4-2 and TRBJ1-2; 9 nucleotides line up with TRBD1. This CDR3 is 16 amino acids long. J lost 6 bases, V lost 3 bases, and 11 bases had no gene match. CDR1 is LGHNA, CDR2 YNFKEQ, per germline. CDR3 sequence reads: CASSHLLTGGANGYTF. CDR3 DNA: TGTGCCAGCAGCCATCTCCTAACAGGGGGCGCGAATGGCTACACCTTC.

This clone has a handful of counts. The gene calls are TRBV7-9 and TRBJ2-3; TRBD2 might be the D (7 bases). V lost 2 bases to trimming and J lost 1 base, with 16 bases between them. CDR1 is SEHNR and CDR2 is FQNEAQ in the germline V gene (reference sequence). The CDR3 runs to 17 residues. In DNA form, the CDR3 reads TGTGCCAGCAGCTTACCTCTTGGGGGGGGGCGCACAGATACGCAGTATTTT. It translates to CASSLPLGGGRTDTQYF.

The chain couples TRBV5-1 to TRBJ2-3; 9 nucleotides match TRBD2. Germline V gene data show CDR1 as SGHRS and CDR2 as YFSETQ. CDR3 length: 16 amino acids. J gave up 5 bases and V 5 bases, and 12 bases lay outside the gene matches. CDR3 coding DNA: TGCGCCAGCAGTCGTACTAGCGGGCAAAAGGTAGATACGCAGTATTTT. Amino acid sequence: CASSRTSGQKVDTQYF.

On this clone: Other DNA sequences in this sample translate to the same CDR3. The rearrangement joins TRBV5-1 to TRBJ1-4, with 11 bases lining up with TRBD1. J was trimmed by 2 bases and V by 5 bases; bases with no gene match: 2. Germline CDR1 reads SGHRS; CDR2 reads YFSETQ. The CDR3 is 15 residues long. The CDR3, as DNA: TGCGCCAGCAGAGGACAGGGGGCGACTAATGAAAAACTGTTTTTT. Its protein is CASRGQGATNEKLFF.

The chain combines TRBV5-1 with TRBJ2-7; TRBD2 is a possible D gene (5 bases). Germline V gene lookup returns CDR1 SGHRS and CDR2 YFSETQ. V was pared by 10 bases and J by 7 bases, with 21 bases between. The CDR3 consists of 13 residues. The chain's CDR3 is CASSPGPAGEQYF. DNA of the CDR3: TGCGCCTCCAGTCCCGGTCCCGCGGGTGAGCAGTACTTC.

This chain links TRBV11-2 with TRBJ1-6, with TRBD1 identical over 11 bases. Per the germline V gene, CDR1 is SGHAT and CDR2 is FQNNGV. J was trimmed by 10 bases and V by 7 bases; bases with no gene match: 12. This CDR3 comprises 16 residues. In DNA form, the CDR3 reads TGTGCCAGCACCCGTCCGGGACAGGGGGTCAGGTCACCCCTCCACTTT. Translating gives CASTRPGQGVRSPLHF.

The V and J genes are TRBV4-1 and TRBJ2-2, with 7 bases matching TRBD1. The CDR3 extends over 16 amino acids. Losses at the gene ends were 0 bases for V and 7 bases for J; bases not matched to a gene: 8. Germline V gene sequence: CDR1 MGHRA, CDR2 YSYEKL. This CDR3 reads CASSQDLRQGGGELFF. DNA for the CDR3: TGCGCCAGCAGCCAAGATTTGAGACAGGGCGGCGGGGAGCTGTTTTTT.

This rearrangement joins TRBV5-1 to TRBJ1-3; maybe TRBD1 (6 bases). V was pared by 4 bases and J by 4 bases, with 18 bases between. Germline CDR1 SGHRS, CDR2 YFSETQ. The CDR3 spans 16 residues. The DNA of the CDR3 is TGCGCCAGCAGCCCCGGACAGCTTTTAGGGGGAAACACCATATATTTT. Its translation: CASSPGQLLGGNTIYF. The complete variable domain, with remaining parts taken from reference TRBV5-1 and TRBJ1-3, reads KAGVTQTPRYLIKTRGQQVTLSCSPISGHRSVSWYQQTPGQGLQFLFEYFSETQRNKGNFPGRFSGRQFSNSRSEMNVSTLELGDSALYLCASSPGQLLGGNTIYFGEGSWLTVV.

The V gene is TRBV28, the J gene TRBJ2-7; 8 bases match TRBD1. The CDR3 spans 15 residues. With 6 bases clipped from V and 0 bases from J, the junction kept 7 bases outside the gene matches. Germline lookup yields CDR1 MDHEN and CDR2 SYDVKM. The CDR3 DNA sequence: TGTGCCAGCAGCCCTGGGGACAGGAGCTCCTACGAGCAGTACTTC. It encodes CASSPGDRSSYEQYF.

The chain uses TRBV11-1 and TRBJ2-7, with a possible D match to TRBD1 (6 bases). The CDR3 is 15 amino acids. The V and J ends lost 4 bases and 0 bases respectively, with 13 bases between them. Germline V gene lookup returns CDR1 SGHAT and CDR2 FQDESV (reference sequence). Written as DNA, the CDR3 is TGTGCCAGCAGCTCCCGGGACACCTCCTCCTACGAGCAGTACTTC. Translating it yields CASSSRDTSSYEQYF.

The chain carries TRBV27 and TRBJ1-3; D is unresolved. The V gene lost 3 bases and the J gene lost 2 bases, with 8 bases spanning the gap. The CDR3 totals 14 residues. Germline CDR1 is MNHEY and CDR2 is SMNVEV (reference sequence). CDR3 nucleotide sequence: TGTGCCAGCAGTTTGGCGGGGACTGGAAACACCATATATTTT. This encodes CASSLAGTGNTIYF.

This chain connects TRBV11-3 to TRBJ2-7; D remains ambiguous. Germline V gene lookup returns CDR1 SGHNT and CDR2 YENEEA. Trimming took off 6 bases at V and 2 bases at J, with 11 bases between the two ends. The CDR3 consists of 13 residues. DNA for the CDR3: TGTGCCAGCAGTCCGATACTTACCTACGAGCAGTACTTC. Its protein product is CASSPILTYEQYF.

This clone was found a few times. This chain links TRBV5-6 with TRBJ1-6; TRBD1 might be the D (6 bases). The germline V and J ends were trimmed by 1 base and 5 bases, with 13 bases remaining between them. In germline, CDR1 is SGHDT, CDR2 YYEEEE. This CDR3 is built from 16 residues. In DNA form, the CDR3 reads TGTGCCAGCAGCTTGTCGGGGGGCGGGAATAATTCACCCCTCCACTTT. This gives the protein CASSLSGGGNNSPLHF.